This T cell receptor (beta chain) was retrieved from a study of T cell responses to AZD1222 COVID-19 vaccine. This table comes from immunoSEQ multiplex PCR, and its TCRdb copy is limited to in-frame clones, with some not included. This table holds 100,000 to 150,000 clones, 80% to 90% found once. This clonotype was obtained from an adult in good health. Here the sequenced sample was peripheral blood, taken on day 0 of AZD1222 vaccination.

Written as DNA, the CDR3 is TGTGCCAGCTACGAGGGGCAGGGGGCAGGAACTGAAGCTTTCTTT. Its translation: CASYEGQGAGTEAFF. The V gene is TRBV28, the J gene TRBJ1-1, with TRBD1 matching 8 bases. CDR3 length: 15 residues. Germline trimming cut 8 bases from V and 5 bases from J; bases unmatched to any gene: 13. The germline V gene encodes CDR1 MDHEN and CDR2 SYDVKM.